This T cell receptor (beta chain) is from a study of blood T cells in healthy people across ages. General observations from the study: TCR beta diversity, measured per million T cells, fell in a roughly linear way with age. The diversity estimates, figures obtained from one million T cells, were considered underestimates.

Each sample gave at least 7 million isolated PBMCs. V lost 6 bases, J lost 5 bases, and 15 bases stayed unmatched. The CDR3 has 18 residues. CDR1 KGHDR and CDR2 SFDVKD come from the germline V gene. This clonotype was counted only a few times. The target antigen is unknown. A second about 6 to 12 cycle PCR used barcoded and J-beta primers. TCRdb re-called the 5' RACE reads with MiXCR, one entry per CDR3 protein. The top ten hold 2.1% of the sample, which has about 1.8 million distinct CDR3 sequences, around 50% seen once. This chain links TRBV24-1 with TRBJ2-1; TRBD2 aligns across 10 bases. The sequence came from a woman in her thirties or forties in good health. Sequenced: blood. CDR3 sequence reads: CATSSPAGGQATHNEQFF. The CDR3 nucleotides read TGTGCCACCAGTTCCCCAGCGGGGGGGCAAGCCACACACAATGAGCAGTTCTTC.